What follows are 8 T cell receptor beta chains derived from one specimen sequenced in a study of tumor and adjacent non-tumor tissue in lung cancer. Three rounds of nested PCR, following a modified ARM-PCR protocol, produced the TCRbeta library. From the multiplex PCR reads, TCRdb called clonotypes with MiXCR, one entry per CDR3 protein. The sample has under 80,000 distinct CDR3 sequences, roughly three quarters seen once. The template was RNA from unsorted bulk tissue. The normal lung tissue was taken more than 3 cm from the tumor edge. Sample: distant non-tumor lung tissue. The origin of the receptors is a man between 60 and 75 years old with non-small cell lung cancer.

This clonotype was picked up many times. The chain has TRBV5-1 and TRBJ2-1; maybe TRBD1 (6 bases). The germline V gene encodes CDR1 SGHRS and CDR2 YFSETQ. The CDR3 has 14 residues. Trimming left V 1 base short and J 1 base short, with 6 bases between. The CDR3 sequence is CASSLQGSYNEQFF. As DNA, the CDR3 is TGCGCCAGCAGCTTGCAGGGGTCCTACAATGAGCAGTTCTTC. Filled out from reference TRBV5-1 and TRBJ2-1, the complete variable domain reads KAGVTQTPRYLIKTRGQQVTLSCSPISGHRSVSWYQQTPGQGLQFLFEYFSETQRNKGNFPGRFSGRQFSNSRSEMNVSTLELGDSALYLCASSLQGSYNEQFFGPGTRLTVL.

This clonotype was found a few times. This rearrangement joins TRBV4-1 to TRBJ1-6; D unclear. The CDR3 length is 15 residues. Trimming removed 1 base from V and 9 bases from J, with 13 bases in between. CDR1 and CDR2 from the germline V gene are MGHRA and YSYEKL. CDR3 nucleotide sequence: TGCGCCAGCAGCCAAGGGCAGAACTTGGCTTCACCCCTCCACTTT. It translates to CASSQGQNLASPLHF.

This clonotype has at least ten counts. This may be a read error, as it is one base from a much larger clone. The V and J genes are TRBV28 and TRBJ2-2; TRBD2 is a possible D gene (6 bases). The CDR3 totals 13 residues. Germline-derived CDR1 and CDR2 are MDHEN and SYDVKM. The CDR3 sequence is CASSSNEAGGLFF. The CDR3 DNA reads TGTGCCAGCAGTTCGAATGAGGCCGGGGGGCTGTTTTTT.

CDR3 protein: CASMKGPGELFF. DNA of the CDR3: TGTGCCAGCATGAAAGGGCCCGGGGAGCTGTTTTTT. The rearrangement joins TRBV12-3 or TRBV12-4 to TRBJ2-2; D call uncertain. V lost 7 bases and J lost 6, with 9 bases in between. This CDR3 comprises 12 residues.

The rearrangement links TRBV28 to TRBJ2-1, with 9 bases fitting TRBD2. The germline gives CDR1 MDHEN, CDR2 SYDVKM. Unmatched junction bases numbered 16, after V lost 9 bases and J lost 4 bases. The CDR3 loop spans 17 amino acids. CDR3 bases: TGTGCCAGTAGTATCAGGGCGGGACTAGCAGAATACAATGAGCAGTTCTTC. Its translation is CASSIRAGLAEYNEQFF.

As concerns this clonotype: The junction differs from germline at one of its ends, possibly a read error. CDR3 DNA sequence: TGTGCCAGCAGCTTAACGACAAGCCCTAACTATGGCTATACCTTC. Its translation: CASSLTTSPNYGYTF. The chain has TRBV7-8 and TRBJ1-2; D is unresolved. The CDR3 contains 15 residues. CDR1 is SGHVS and CDR2 is FQNEAQ in the germline V gene.

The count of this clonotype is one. The CDR3 bases are TGCAGCGCTAGATCCGAGGTGGGCTACACCTTC. Its translation is CSARSEVGYTF. The rearrangement uses TRBV29-1 and TRBJ1-2; D not resolved. Germline values: CDR1 SQVTM, CDR2 ANQGSEA. The V and J ends lost 7 bases and 8 bases respectively, with 14 bases between them. The CDR3 length is 11 residues.

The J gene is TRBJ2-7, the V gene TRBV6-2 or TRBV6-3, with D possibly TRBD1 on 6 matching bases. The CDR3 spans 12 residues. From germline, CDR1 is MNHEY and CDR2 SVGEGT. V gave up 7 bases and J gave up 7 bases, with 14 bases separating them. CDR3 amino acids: CASKTTGNEQYF. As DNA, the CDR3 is TGTGCCAGCAAAACGACAGGTAATGAGCAGTACTTC.